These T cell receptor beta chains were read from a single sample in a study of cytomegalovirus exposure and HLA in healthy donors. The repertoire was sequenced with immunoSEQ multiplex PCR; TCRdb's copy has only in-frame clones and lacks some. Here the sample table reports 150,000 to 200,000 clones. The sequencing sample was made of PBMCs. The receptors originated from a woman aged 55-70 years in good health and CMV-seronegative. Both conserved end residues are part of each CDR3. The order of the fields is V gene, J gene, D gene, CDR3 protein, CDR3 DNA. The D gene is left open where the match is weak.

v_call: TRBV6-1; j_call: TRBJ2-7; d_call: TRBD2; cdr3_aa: CASSEIIFATSGIYEQYF; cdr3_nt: TGTGCCAGCAGTGAAATTATTTTTGCGACTAGCGGGATCTACGAGCAGTACTTC
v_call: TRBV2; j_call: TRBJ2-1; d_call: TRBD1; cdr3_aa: CASTKVPGQKTSSYNEQFF; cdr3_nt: TGTGCCAGCACCAAAGTCCCGGGACAGAAAACGAGCTCCTACAATGAGCAGTTCTTC
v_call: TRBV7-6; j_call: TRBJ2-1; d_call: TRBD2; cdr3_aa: CASSLMRGAYNEQFF; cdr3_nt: TGTGCCAGCAGCTTAATGCGGGGGGCCTACAATGAGCAGTTCTTC
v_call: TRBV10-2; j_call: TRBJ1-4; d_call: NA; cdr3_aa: CASTEGGPSAEKLFF; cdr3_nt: TGCGCCAGCACCGAAGGGGGACCCTCGGCTGAAAAACTGTTTTTT
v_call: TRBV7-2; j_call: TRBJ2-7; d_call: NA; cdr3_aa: CASSPLEGLLNSEQYF; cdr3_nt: TGTGCCAGCAGCCCCCTTGAGGGACTTCTAAACTCCGAGCAGTACTTC
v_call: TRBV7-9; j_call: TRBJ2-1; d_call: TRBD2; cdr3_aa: CASSGRPSGSPSYNEQFF; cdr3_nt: TGTGCCAGCAGCGGAAGGCCTAGCGGGAGCCCCTCCTACAATGAGCAGTTCTTC
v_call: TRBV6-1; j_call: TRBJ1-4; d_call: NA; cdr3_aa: CASSEALLAVANEKLFF; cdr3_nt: TGTGCCAGCAGTGAAGCGCTTCTGGCCGTCGCTAATGAAAAACTGTTTTTT
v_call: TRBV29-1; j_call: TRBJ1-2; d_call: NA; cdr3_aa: CSVATGGDTF; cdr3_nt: TGCAGCGTCGCGACAGGAGGCGACACCTTC
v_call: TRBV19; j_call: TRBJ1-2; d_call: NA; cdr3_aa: CASSWQGYGYTF; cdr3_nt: TGTGCCAGTAGTTGGCAGGGGTATGGCTACACCTTC
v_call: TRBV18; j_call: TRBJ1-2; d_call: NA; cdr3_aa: CASSPGTPRLGYGYTF; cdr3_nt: TGTGCCAGCTCACCAGGGACACCCCGCTTAGGGTATGGCTACACCTTC
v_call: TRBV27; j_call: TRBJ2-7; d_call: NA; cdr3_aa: CASSLIPSSYEQYF; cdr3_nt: TGTGCCAGCAGTTTAATCCCGAGCTCCTACGAGCAGTACTTC
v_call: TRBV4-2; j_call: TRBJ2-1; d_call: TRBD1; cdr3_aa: CASSQETRDSSYNEQFF; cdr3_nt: TGTGCCAGCAGCCAAGAGACGAGGGACAGCTCCTACAATGAGCAGTTCTTC
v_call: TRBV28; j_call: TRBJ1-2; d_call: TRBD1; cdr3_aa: CASRDRDYGYTF; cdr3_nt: TGTGCCAGTAGGGACAGGGACTATGGCTACACCTTC
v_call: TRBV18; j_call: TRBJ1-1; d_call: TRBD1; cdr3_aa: CASSLGQGLNTEAFF; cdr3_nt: TGTGCCAGCTCACTCGGACAGGGGCTGAACACTGAAGCTTTCTTT
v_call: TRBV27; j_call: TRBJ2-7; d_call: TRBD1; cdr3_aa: CASSPQGYEQYF; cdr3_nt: TGTGCCAGCAGCCCACAGGGGTACGAGCAGTACTTC
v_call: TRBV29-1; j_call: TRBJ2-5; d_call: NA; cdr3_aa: CSVLLERETQYF; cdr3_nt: TGCAGCGTTTTGTTAGAGCGAGAGACCCAGTACTTC
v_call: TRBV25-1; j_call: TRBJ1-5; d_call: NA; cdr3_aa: CASSVQNQPQHF; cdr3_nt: TGTGCCAGCAGTGTACAGAATCAGCCCCAGCATTTT
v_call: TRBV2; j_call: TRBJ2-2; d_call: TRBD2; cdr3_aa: CASSEQRRLAERHANTGELFF; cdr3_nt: TGTGCCAGCAGTGAACAGAGGAGACTAGCGGAACGTCACGCGAACACCGGGGAGCTGTTTTTT
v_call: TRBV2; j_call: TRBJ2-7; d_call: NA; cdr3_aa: CASSDDPWRESHYEQYF; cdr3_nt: TGTGCCAGCAGTGACGACCCTTGGCGGGAATCGCACTACGAGCAGTACTTC
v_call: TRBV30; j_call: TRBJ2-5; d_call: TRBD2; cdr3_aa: CAWAKLAETAQYF; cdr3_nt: TGTGCCTGGGCGAAGCTAGCGGAAACGGCCCAGTACTTC
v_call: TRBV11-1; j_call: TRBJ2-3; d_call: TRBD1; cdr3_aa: CASSLGTGGNTDTQYF; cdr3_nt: TGTGCCAGCAGCTTAGGGACAGGGGGCAACACAGATACGCAGTATTTT
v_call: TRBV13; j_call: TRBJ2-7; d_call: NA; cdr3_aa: CASTVGQGNYEQYF; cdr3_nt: TGTGCCAGCACAGTGGGGCAGGGGAACTACGAGCAGTACTTC
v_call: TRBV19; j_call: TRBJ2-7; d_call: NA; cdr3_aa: CASTVGSEGTWKQYF; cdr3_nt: TGTGCCAGTACCGTTGGTAGCGAGGGTACGTGGAAGCAGTACTTC
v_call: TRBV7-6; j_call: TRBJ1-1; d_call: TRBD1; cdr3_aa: CVSSLAPGQGIEAFF; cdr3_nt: TGTGTCAGCAGCTTAGCACCGGGACAGGGGATTGAAGCTTTCTTT
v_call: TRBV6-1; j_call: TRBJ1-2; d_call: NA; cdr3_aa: CASSEAPGHYYGYTF; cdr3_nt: TGTGCCAGCAGTGAAGCTCCAGGACACTACTATGGCTACACCTTC
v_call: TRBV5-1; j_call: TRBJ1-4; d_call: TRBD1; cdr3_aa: CASSSTGSLSEKLFF; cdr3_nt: TGCGCCAGCAGCTCGACAGGGAGCCTCAGTGAAAAACTGTTTTTT
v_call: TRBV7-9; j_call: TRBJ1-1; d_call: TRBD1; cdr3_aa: CASSPGPGQFTEAFF; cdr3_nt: TGTGCCAGCAGCCCGGGACCGGGACAGTTCACTGAAGCTTTCTTT